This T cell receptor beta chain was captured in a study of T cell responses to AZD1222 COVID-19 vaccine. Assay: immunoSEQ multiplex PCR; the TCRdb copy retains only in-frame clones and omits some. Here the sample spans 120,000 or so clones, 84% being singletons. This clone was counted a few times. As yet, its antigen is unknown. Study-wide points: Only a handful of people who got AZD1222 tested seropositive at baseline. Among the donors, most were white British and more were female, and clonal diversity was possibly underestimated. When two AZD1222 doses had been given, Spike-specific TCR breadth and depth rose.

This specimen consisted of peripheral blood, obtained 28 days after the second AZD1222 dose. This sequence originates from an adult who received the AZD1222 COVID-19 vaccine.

CDR3 coding DNA: TGTGCCACGAGGGGGACAGGCCCAGCTGAAGCTTTCTTT. Its protein product is CATRGTGPAEAFF. The rearrangement links TRBV2 to TRBJ1-1; TRBD1 matches 8 bases. Unmatched junction bases numbered 10, after V lost 10 bases and J lost 6 bases. Germline V lookup: CDR1 SNHLY, CDR2 FYNNEI. CDR3 length equals 13 residues. The full variable domain, completed using reference TRBV2 and TRBJ1-1, is EPEVTQTPSHQVTQMGQEVILRCVPISNHLYFYWYRQILGQKVEFLVSFYNNEISEKSEIFDDQFSVERPDGSNFTLKIRSTKLEDSAMYFCATRGTGPAEAFFGQGTRLTVV.